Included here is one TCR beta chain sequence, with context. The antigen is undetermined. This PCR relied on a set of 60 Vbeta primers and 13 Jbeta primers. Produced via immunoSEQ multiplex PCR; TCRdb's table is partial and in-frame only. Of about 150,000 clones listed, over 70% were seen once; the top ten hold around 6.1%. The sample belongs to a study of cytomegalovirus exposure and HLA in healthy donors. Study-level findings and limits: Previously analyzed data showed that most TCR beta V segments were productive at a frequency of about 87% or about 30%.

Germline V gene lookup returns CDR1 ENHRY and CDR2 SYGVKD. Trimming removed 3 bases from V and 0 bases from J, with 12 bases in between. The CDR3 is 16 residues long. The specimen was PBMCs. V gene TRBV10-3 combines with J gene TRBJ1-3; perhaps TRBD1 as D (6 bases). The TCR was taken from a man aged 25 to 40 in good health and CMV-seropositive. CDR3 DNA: TGTGCCATCAGTGATACGACAGGCTCCTCTGGAAACACCATATATTTT. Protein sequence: CAISDTTGSSGNTIYF.